The 22 T cell receptor beta chains listed next were all sequenced from one sample in a study of blood T cell repertoires in COVID-19. Clones were read by immunoSEQ multiplex PCR, and TCRdb kept only the in-frame ones, dropping some. The sample includes roughly 200,000 clones, more than 75% seen only once; the top ten take about 6.2%. The sequenced sample consisted of peripheral blood. Receptor source: a man aged 60 to 75 who had recovered from COVID-19.

The chain uses TRBV4-3 and TRBJ1-2; 7 bases align to TRBD1. V shed 4 bases, J shed 3 bases, and the junction held 8 bases outside the gene matches. The CDR3 has 15 residues. CDR1 LGHNA and CDR2 YSLEER come from the germline V gene. CDR3 nucleotides: TGCGCCAGCAGCCCCCAGCAGGGGGTTCACTATGGCTACACCTTC. Encoded protein: CASSPQQGVHYGYTF.

The chain has TRBV5-1 and TRBJ2-7, with D perhaps matching TRBD1 (5 bases). There are 15 residues in the CDR3. Per germline, CDR1 SGHRS and CDR2 YFSETQ. With 0 bases removed from V and 4 bases from J, the gap between germline ends came to 14 bases. The CDR3 spells CASSLASGPTYEQYF. CDR3 in DNA: TGCGCCAGCAGCTTGGCGTCAGGGCCTACTTACGAGCAGTACTTC.

The chain combines TRBV10-3 with TRBJ2-5, with D unresolved. The CDR3 spans 11 residues. V lost 10 bases and J 2 bases, leaving 8 bases between the germline ends. CDR1 and CDR2 from the germline V gene are ENHRY and SYGVKD. The CDR3 DNA follows: TGTGCCACGCGTTATCAAGAGACCCAGTACTTC. This translates into CATRYQETQYF.

The J gene is TRBJ1-3, the V gene TRBV27; possible D gene TRBD1, 6 bases. With 5 bases removed from V and 1 base from J, the gap between germline ends came to 12 bases. The germline V gene encodes CDR1 MNHEY and CDR2 SMNVEV (reference sequence). This CDR3 is 15 amino acids long. CDR3 bases: TGTGCCAGCAGTCCAGACAGGCGTTCTGGAAACACCATATATTTT. This encodes CASSPDRRSGNTIYF.

The rearrangement links TRBV11-2 to TRBJ2-3; 9 bases are a match to TRBD1. Germline CDR1 is SGHAT and CDR2 is FQNNGV. The CDR3 runs to 16 residues. V shed 3 bases and J 0 bases; nucleotides not matched to a gene: 4. CDR3 loop: CASSLRGTGSTDTQYF. The CDR3, as DNA: TGTGCCAGCAGCTTGAGAGGGACAGGGAGCACAGATACGCAGTATTTT.

The genes are TRBV6-2 or TRBV6-3 and TRBJ1-1; 8 bases are shared with TRBD1. Germline values: CDR1 MNHEY, CDR2 SVGEGT. The CDR3 covers 15 residues. V was clipped by 0 bases and J by 3 bases; unmatched bases: 3. CDR3 sequence (DNA): TGTGCCAGCAGTTACTCAAGACAGGGGTACACTGAAGCTTTCTTT. Translating gives CASSYSRQGYTEAFF.

The chain carries TRBV5-8 and TRBJ2-1, with 7 bases lining up with TRBD2. This CDR3 contains 17 residues. V lost 4 bases and J lost 8; bases outside the gene matches: 18. Germline CDR1 is SGHTS and CDR2 is YDEGEE. The CDR3 DNA follows: TGTGCCAGCAGCGAAGAGCATGGGGGGAGGGCCGGCGATGAGCAGTTCTTC. Translation gives CASSEEHGGRAGDEQFF.

This chain links TRBV9 with TRBJ1-6, with TRBD1 identical over 7 bases. The CDR3 contains 19 residues. J was trimmed by 0 bases and V by 4 bases; bases with no gene match: 13. The germline gives CDR1 SGDLS, CDR2 YYNGEE. As DNA, the CDR3 is TGTGCCAGCAGCCCACGGGACAGTAAGCTTAGCTCCTATAATTCACCCCTCCACTTT. Translated, it gives CASSPRDSKLSSYNSPLHF.

The chain joins TRBV19 to TRBJ2-1, with 9 nucleotides matching TRBD2. The CDR3 loop spans 14 amino acids. The junction had 12 bases not matched to a gene; V was cut back by 10 bases and J by 8 bases. The germline V gene has CDR1 LNHDA and CDR2 SQIVND (reference sequence). CDR3 coding DNA: TGTGCCACCCGTGGCGGGAGGGTTTCCGATGAGCAGTTCTTC. Translated, it gives CATRGGRVSDEQFF.

In this sample, this clone turned up once. The rearrangement links TRBV30 to TRBJ2-1; D is undetermined. The CDR3 sequence is 12 residues long. V was pared by 1 base and J by 4 bases, with 5 bases between. Germline CDR1 GTSNPN, CDR2 SVGIG (reference sequence). CDR3 sequence (DNA): TGTGCCTGGAGTGATCGGTACAATGAGCAGTTCTTC. Its protein is CAWSDRYNEQFF.

The V call is TRBV7-4, the J call TRBJ2-1, with D uncertain. Trimming cost V 8 bases and J 2 bases, with 16 bases left between them. CDR1 is SGHVT and CDR2 is SQSDAQ in the germline V gene. The CDR3 runs 15 residues. The CDR3 reads CASPHSSPPYNEQFF. The CDR3 coding sequence is TGTGCCAGCCCGCATAGCTCCCCGCCCTACAATGAGCAGTTCTTC.

The chain couples TRBV30 to TRBJ2-3; D is unresolved. The CDR3 has 13 residues. V shed 3 bases and J shed 8 bases, with 15 bases lying between them. Germline V gene sequence: CDR1 GTSNPN, CDR2 SVGIG (reference sequence). CDR3 DNA: TGTGCCTGGAGCGCCCTAGAAGGTGGTACGCAGTATTTT. Its translation: CAWSALEGGTQYF.

The rearrangement joins TRBV5-5 to TRBJ2-7; TRBD2 matches 9 bases. Germline values: CDR1 SGHKS, CDR2 YYEKEE (reference sequence). This CDR3 is 15 amino acids long. After removal of 3 bases from V and 2 bases from J, the junction contained 6 bases not matched to a gene. The CDR3 is CASSSRTSAPYEQYF. CDR3 nucleotides: TGTGCCAGCAGCTCCCGGACTAGCGCTCCCTACGAGCAGTACTTC.

The V call is TRBV5-6, the J call TRBJ2-5; D gene unclear. V was pared by 0 bases and J by 5 bases, with 5 bases between. The length of the CDR3 is 12 residues. Germline CDR1 is SGHDT and CDR2 is YYEEEE. The CDR3 nucleotides read TGTGCCAGCAGCTTGGTTCAGGAGACCCAGTACTTC. Its protein is CASSLVQETQYF.

V usage is TRBV5-1 and J usage is TRBJ2-1; D unresolved. Germline CDR1 is SGHRS and CDR2 is YFSETQ. V was trimmed by 0 bases and J by 8 bases, leaving 18 bases between them. The CDR3 length is 16 residues. The CDR3 sequence is CASSLGRNEDIDEQFF. The DNA for the CDR3 is TGCGCCAGCAGCTTGGGAAGGAATGAGGATATAGATGAGCAGTTCTTC.

The rearrangement uses TRBV7-2 and TRBJ1-4; 8 nucleotides match TRBD1. Germline trimming cut 6 bases from V and 7 bases from J; bases unmatched to any gene: 10. Germline V gene sequence: CDR1 SGHTA, CDR2 FQGNSA. The CDR3 sequence is 15 residues long. CDR3 bases: TGTGCCAGCAGTTTCACAGGGGGGGTTGGTGAAAAACTGTTTTTT. It codes for CASSFTGGVGEKLFF.

This chain uses TRBV28 with TRBJ2-7, with D maybe TRBD2 (7 bases). Trimming pared 5 bases from V and 4 bases from J, leaving 15 bases between. The CDR3 extends over 14 amino acids. Looked up from germline, CDR1 is MDHEN and CDR2 is SYDVKM. The CDR3 reads CASSLGGRLYEQYF. DNA for the CDR3: TGTGCCAGCAGTCTCGGGGGGCGATTGTACGAGCAGTACTTC.

J is TRBJ2-1 and V is TRBV12-3 or TRBV12-4, with D possibly TRBD1 on 6 matching bases. The CDR3 runs to 13 residues. V was shortened by 4 bases and J by 9 bases, with 13 bases between the two germline ends. The DNA of the CDR3 is TGTGCCAGCAGTTACAGGGTCCGGGGTGAGCAGTTCTTC. Translating it yields CASSYRVRGEQFF.

The rearrangement uses TRBV7-2 and TRBJ1-1; D is unresolved. Trimming removed 3 bases from V and 3 bases from J, with 14 bases in between. The CDR3 is 15 residues long. Germline CDR1 is SGHTA and CDR2 is FQGNSA. CDR3 sequence: CASSFSGIGDTEAFF. The CDR3 DNA sequence: TGTGCCAGCAGCTTCTCCGGGATTGGGGACACTGAAGCTTTCTTT.

The CDR3 nucleotides read TGTGCCAGCAGCGTCACCGCCGGGACTAGCCTCACAGATACGCAGTATTTT. This gives the protein CASSVTAGTSLTDTQYF. The J gene is TRBJ2-3, the V gene TRBV9, with TRBD2 matching over 9 bases. The length of the CDR3 is 17 residues. With V trimmed by 2 bases and J by 2 bases, 9 bases remained unmatched. The germline V gene encodes CDR1 SGDLS and CDR2 YYNGEE.

The V gene is TRBV7-2, the J gene TRBJ2-1; 12 bases agree with TRBD2. The V and J ends lost 3 bases and 7 bases, in that order; junction bases with no gene match: 4. The CDR3 runs to 15 residues. CDR1 SGHTA and CDR2 FQGNSA come from the germline V gene. The CDR3 DNA reads as TGTGCCAGCAGCTTCTGGCTAGCGGGAGGGAATGAGCAGTTCTTC. Translating gives CASSFWLAGGNEQFF.

The chain carries TRBV19 and TRBJ1-4; D gene unclear. CDR1 LNHDA and CDR2 SQIVND come from the germline V gene (reference sequence). The CDR3 is made up of 15 amino acids. The V and J ends lost 6 bases and 12 bases respectively, with 23 bases between them. CDR3 in DNA: TGTGCCAGTAGGGTTCCGGGATCCCTTTGGGGAGAACTGTTTTTT. This codes for CASRVPGSLWGELFF.